This TCR beta chain was recovered during a study of cytomegalovirus exposure and HLA in healthy donors. Study background: The roughly 130 validation repertoires used the same platform as the 550 to 700 first-cohort repertoires (as reported by a later analysis). The study's findings and limits: First-cohort TCR clusters were later found to tend to co-occur in the roughly 130 validation repertoires. Investigators reported fewer than 200 TCR beta chains as tied to cytomegalovirus.

Method: immunoSEQ multiplex PCR; TCRdb's copy keeps in-frame clones and lacks some. The data show roughly 330,000 clones, around 90% seen once. The CDR3 consists of 14 residues. Germline-derived CDR1 and CDR2 are SGHAT and FQNNGV. Trimming cost V 5 bases and J 9 bases; bases outside gene matches: 3. A note on this clone: The antigen remains unidentified.

The clonotype comes from a woman in her 30s in good health and CMV-seropositive. Source material: PBMCs. The chain uses TRBV11-2 and TRBJ2-2, with 13 positions matching TRBD2. The CDR3 DNA sequence: TGTGCCAGCAGCGAACTAGCGGGAGGGCGGGAGCTGTTTTTT. This encodes CASSELAGGRELFF.